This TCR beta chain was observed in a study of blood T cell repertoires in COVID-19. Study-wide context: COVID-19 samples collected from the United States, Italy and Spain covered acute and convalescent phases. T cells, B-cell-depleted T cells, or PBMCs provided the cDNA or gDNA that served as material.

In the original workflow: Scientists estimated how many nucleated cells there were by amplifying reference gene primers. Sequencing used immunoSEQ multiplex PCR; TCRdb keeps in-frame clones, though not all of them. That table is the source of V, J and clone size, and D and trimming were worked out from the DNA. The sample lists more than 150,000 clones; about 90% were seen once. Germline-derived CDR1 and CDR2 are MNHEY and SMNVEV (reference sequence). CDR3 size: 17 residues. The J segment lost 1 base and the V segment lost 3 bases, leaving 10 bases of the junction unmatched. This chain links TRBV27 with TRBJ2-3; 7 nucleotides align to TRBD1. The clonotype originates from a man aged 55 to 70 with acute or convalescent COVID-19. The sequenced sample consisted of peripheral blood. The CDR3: CASSFSKRGPGTDTQYF. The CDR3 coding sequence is TGTGCCAGCAGTTTCAGTAAAAGGGGGCCGGGCACAGATACGCAGTATTTT.